The next 22 T cell receptor beta chains were all read from a single sample in a study of glioma-infiltrating T cells. The iRepertoire nested amplicon-rescue multiplex PCR amplified TCR alpha and beta CDR3s from RNA. In TCRdb, the multiplex PCR reads were re-called with MiXCR into one record per CDR3 protein. The sample records around 100,000 distinct CDR3 sequences, about 30% being singletons. Sequencing was done on a sample of glioma tissue, nonneoplastic brain tissue, or PBMCs (not recorded which). Source of these receptors: a human donor with low-grade glioma or glioblastoma, undergoing nonglioma brain surgery, or in good health (not recorded which).

This clonotype was counted ten times or more. The chain links TRBV20-1 to TRBJ1-6; 7 bases are shared with TRBD1. The CDR3 has 17 residues. The J segment lost 5 bases and the V segment lost 0 bases, leaving 10 bases of the junction unmatched. Germline loops: CDR1 DFQATT, CDR2 SNEGSKA (reference sequence). Written as DNA, the CDR3 is TGCAGTGCTAGAGATTTCCTCGGGACAGAGAATAATTCACCCCTCCACTTT. Protein: CSARDFLGTENNSPLHF.

V usage is TRBV19 and J usage is TRBJ2-6; 9 bases map to TRBD1. V lost 3 bases to trimming and J lost 2 bases; unmatched junction nucleotides: 5. CDR1 LNHDA and CDR2 SQIVND come from the germline V gene (reference sequence). This CDR3 region has 17 residues. In DNA form, the CDR3 reads TGTGCCAGTAGTATCGGGACAGGGTCGGCTGGGGCCAACGTCCTGACTTTC. Its protein is CASSIGTGSAGANVLTF.

The chain links TRBV6-1 to TRBJ2-1; 7 bases map to TRBD1. The CDR3 runs to 13 residues. CDR1 is MNHNS, CDR2 SASEGT, per germline. With 5 bases clipped from V and 11 bases from J, the junction kept 9 bases outside the gene matches. The CDR3 here is CASSRTGDSQQFF. The CDR3 nucleotides read TGTGCCAGCAGTCGAACAGGGGACAGCCAGCAGTTCTTC.

A remark on this clonotype: A much bigger clone sits one base away, suggesting this may be a read error. The CDR3 DNA reads TGTGCCAGAAGTGGGACTGGTGGGGTGTCCTACAATGAGCAGTTCTTC. Its protein is CARSGTGGVSYNEQFF. The chain uses TRBV2 and TRBJ2-1; D is possibly TRBD2 (6 bases). Germline CDR1 reads SNHLY; CDR2 reads FYNNEI. This CDR3 has 16 residues.

As concerns this clonotype: A much larger clone differs by one base, so this may be a read error. The gene calls are TRBV28 and TRBJ2-2, with no clear D. The CDR3 has 16 amino acids. Looked up from germline, CDR1 is MDHEN and CDR2 is SYDVKM. The CDR3 region has the DNA TGTGCCAGCACTTCCTGGTCCGACGCGAACATCGGGGAGCTGTTTTTT. It is translated as CASTSWSDANIGELFF.

As for this clonotype: Possible read error: a much larger clone is one base away. The chain links TRBV6-1 to TRBJ2-5; D possibly corresponds to TRBD1 (6 bases). This CDR3 is 16 amino acids long. Germline CDR1 is MNHNS and CDR2 is SASEGT. CDR3 DNA sequence: TGTGCCAGCAGTGACCGGAACCGGGACAAAGGGGAGACCAAGTACTTC. This gives the protein CASSDRNRDKGETKYF.

The CDR3 here is CASRLTGMNTEAFF. DNA of the CDR3: TGTGCCAGCAGATTGACAGGGATGAACACTGAAGCTTTCTTT. This chain joins TRBV11-3 and TRBJ1-1, with TRBD1 matching over 7 bases. The CDR3 consists of 14 residues. Germline V gives CDR1 SGHNT, CDR2 YENEEA. V dropped 6 bases and J dropped 0; count of bases not matched to a gene: 4.

In the case of this clonotype: The conserved final phenylalanine or tryptophan is absent from the CDR3, which likely points to a read error. This rearrangement joins TRBV29-1 to TRBJ2-1, with a possible D match to TRBD1 (6 bases). The CDR3 has 14 amino acids. From germline, CDR1 is SQVTM and CDR2 ANQGSEA. V was trimmed by 8 bases and J by 5 bases, leaving 19 bases between them. The chain's CDR3 is CSNGNRDSHNEQFL. The CDR3 coding sequence is TGCAGCAACGGTAACAGGGATTCCCACAATGAGCAGTTCCTC.

This clonotype turned up a few times. The chain has TRBV7-2 and TRBJ2-1, with 9 bases fitting TRBD1. This CDR3 is built from 15 residues. Germline V lookup: CDR1 SGHTA, CDR2 FQGNSA. V trimming: 8 bases; J trimming: 9 bases; junction bases outside the gene matches: 14. The CDR3 loop reads CASLRGTGIKSEQFF. CDR3 sequence (DNA): TGTGCCAGCTTGCGGGGGACAGGGATAAAGAGTGAGCAGTTCTTC.

The table lists this clonotype with a few counts. CDR3 region: CASSPFATGELFF. CDR3 bases: TGTGCCAGCAGCCCGTTTGCCACCGGGGAGCTGTTTTTT. The chain links TRBV12-3 or TRBV12-4 to TRBJ2-2; unclear D gene. With 6 bases removed from V and 4 bases from J, the gap between germline ends came to 9 bases. CDR3 length: 13 amino acids.

This clonotype was seen many times. The gene calls are TRBV28 and TRBJ2-3, with TRBD1 identical over 10 bases. Germline V gene data show CDR1 as MDHEN and CDR2 as SYDVKM. V lost 6 bases, J lost 0 bases, and 6 bases stayed unmatched. The CDR3 has 16 amino acids. The CDR3 DNA follows: TGTGCCAGCAGCTCGACAGGGGGCGGAAGCACAGATACGCAGTATTTT. It yields the protein CASSSTGGGSTDTQYF.

This clonotype was detected many times. This chain uses TRBV9 with TRBJ1-5, with D tentatively TRBD1 (5 bases). Trimming shortened V by 4 bases and J by 3 bases, and 14 bases separated the two germline ends. CDR3 length equals 15 residues. Germline V lookup: CDR1 SGDLS, CDR2 YYNGEE. The CDR3 protein is CASSPFGGTNQPQHF. CDR3 bases: TGTGCCAGCAGCCCATTCGGGGGTACCAATCAGCCCCAGCATTTT.

This clonotype was picked up many times. The chain carries TRBV18 and TRBJ2-5, with 10 bases lining up with TRBD1. With V trimmed by 3 bases and J by 6 bases, 4 bases remained unmatched. The CDR3 consists of 14 residues. Per germline, CDR1 KGHSH and CDR2 LQKENI. Here the CDR3 reads CASSPDDRGQTQYF. CDR3 nucleotide sequence: TGTGCCAGCTCACCTGACGACAGGGGGCAGACCCAGTACTTC.

This clonotype has ten or more counts. The chain is built from TRBV20-1 and TRBJ1-2; D perhaps matches TRBD1 (5 bases). CDR3 size: 16 residues. Germline values: CDR1 DFQATT, CDR2 SNEGSKA (reference sequence). V was pared by 7 bases and J by 0 bases, with 21 bases between. The CDR3 coding sequence is TGCAGTGTAACGGGGTCTCAGGGTTCAGCTAACTATGGCTACACCTTC. Translated, it gives CSVTGSQGSANYGYTF.

This clonotype was observed at least ten times. The V gene is TRBV5-4, the J gene TRBJ1-1; possible D gene TRBD1, 6 bases. Between the trimmed V and J ends, which lost 0 bases and 2 bases, there was a span of 11 bases. The CDR3 consists of 15 residues. Germline assignment: CDR1 SGHNT and CDR2 YYREEE (reference sequence). The CDR3 protein is CASSLVTGRNTEAFF. CDR3 nucleotides: TGTGCCAGCAGCTTGGTAACAGGGAGAAACACTGAAGCTTTCTTT.

V is TRBV19 and J is TRBJ2-4; D is uncertain. Germline CDR1 and CDR2: LNHDA and SQIVND (reference sequence). The CDR3 runs 16 residues. The V end was cut by 3 bases, the J end by 1 base, with 13 bases between. The CDR3 is CASSMPRLGAKNIQYF. The CDR3 coding sequence is TGTGCCAGTAGTATGCCCCGACTGGGGGCCAAAAACATTCAGTACTTC.

Worth noting for this clonotype: A much larger clone differs by one base, so this may be a read error. This chain joins TRBV11-2 and TRBJ1-1, with D possibly being TRBD1 (5 bases). The ends were cut back, 0 bases at V and 0 bases at J, with 23 bases in the middle. Germline V lookup: CDR1 SGHAT, CDR2 FQNNGV. The CDR3 covers 20 residues. The CDR3 spells CASSLDMHRMKRVMNTEAFF. CDR3 nucleotide sequence: TGTGCCAGCAGCTTAGATATGCACAGGATGAAGAGGGTTATGAACACTGAAGCTTTCTTT. The whole variable domain, remainder taken from reference TRBV11-2 and TRBJ1-1, is EAGVAQSPRYKIIEKRQSVAFWCNPISGHATLYWYQQILGQGPKLLIQFQNNGVVDDSQLPKDRFSAERLKGVDSTLKIQPAKLEDSAVYLCASSLDMHRMKRVMNTEAFFGQGTRLTVV.

Concerning this clonotype itself: Since a much larger clone is just one base distant, this may be a read error. The conserved final phenylalanine or tryptophan is absent from the CDR3, which likely points to a read error. The chain carries TRBV20-1 and TRBJ2-2; the D gene is possibly TRBD1 (6 bases). The CDR3 totals 14 residues. Germline V gives CDR1 DFQATT, CDR2 SNEGSKA (reference sequence). Here the CDR3 reads CSAMDRANTGELFS. As DNA, the CDR3 is TGCAGCGCAATGGACAGAGCGAACACCGGGGAGCTGTTTTCT.

The genes are TRBV28 and TRBJ2-7; D uncertain. The germline V gene has CDR1 MDHEN and CDR2 SYDVKM. The CDR3 totals 15 residues. CDR3 region: CSISFRVLRSYEQYF. Here the CDR3 DNA reads TGTTCCATCAGTTTCCGCGTCCTTCGCTCCTACGAGCAGTACTTC.

This clonotype was recorded many times. The chain uses TRBV5-1 and TRBJ2-3; unclear D gene. The CDR3 covers 12 residues. The V gene's germline CDR1 is SGHRS and CDR2 YFSETQ. Trimming took off 4 bases at V and 3 bases at J, with 6 bases between the two ends. The CDR3 sequence is CASSLQTDTQYF. The CDR3, as DNA: TGCGCCAGCAGCCTCCAAACAGATACGCAGTATTTT.

This clonotype was observed at least ten times. V and J are TRBV6-1 and TRBJ1-1; 8 positions agree with TRBD1. This CDR3 spans 16 amino acids. Trimming took 5 bases from V and 0 from J; bases not matched to a gene: 8. Per germline, CDR1 MNHNS and CDR2 SASEGT. In nucleotides, the CDR3 is TGTGCCAGCAGTCTACAGGGGGTTCCTTTGAACACTGAAGCTTTCTTT. This translates into CASSLQGVPLNTEAFF.

About this clonotype: A read error may be the cause here, since a much bigger clone is one base away. The chain has TRBV20-1 and TRBJ2-1, with D possibly being TRBD1 or TRBD2 (5 bases each). Trimming cost V 2 bases and J 7 bases, with 15 bases left between them. The CDR3 totals 14 residues. CDR1 is DFQATT, CDR2 SNEGSKA, per germline (reference sequence). The CDR3 sequence: CSARSGAGMNEQFF. In nucleotides, the CDR3 is TGCAGTGCTAGATCCGGGGCAGGGATGAATGAGCAGTTCTTC.